This T cell receptor beta chain derives from a study of shared clonotypes between healthy human individuals. Study-level information: Every donor yielded three CD4 naive, three CD4 memory, two CD8 naive and one CD8 memory plate. The study, taken as a whole, reports: Tissue TCR repertoires likely differ from these blood-only repertoires. Generation of non-shared clonotypes was less probable than generation of clonotypes shared by all four donors.

Authors' methods: Junction-only sequences without quality scores came from ImmunoSEQ, so filtering differed. Some clones are missing from TCRdb's copy, which holds only in-frame ones; the method was immunoSEQ multiplex PCR. The D gene and trimming were derived from the DNA, and the V and J assignments and clone size from that table. Of approximately 2.4 million clones detected, 95% appear once; the ten largest clones hold approximately 0.13%. On this clone: Its specificity is unknown.

In germline, CDR1 is MNHNS, CDR2 SASEGT. The J segment lost 1 base and the V segment lost 3 bases, leaving 5 bases of the junction unmatched. The length of the CDR3 is 15 residues. The sample comprised naive CD4+ T cells sorted from blood. Subset given: CD45RA+ positively selected. This rearrangement joins TRBV6-1 to TRBJ1-1, with TRBD1 matching 7 bases. The sequence was collected from a man aged 18-30 years in good health. CDR3 amino acids: CASSDEGAPNTEAFF. DNA of the CDR3: TGTGCCAGCAGTGATGAGGGGGCCCCGAACACTGAAGCTTTCTTT.